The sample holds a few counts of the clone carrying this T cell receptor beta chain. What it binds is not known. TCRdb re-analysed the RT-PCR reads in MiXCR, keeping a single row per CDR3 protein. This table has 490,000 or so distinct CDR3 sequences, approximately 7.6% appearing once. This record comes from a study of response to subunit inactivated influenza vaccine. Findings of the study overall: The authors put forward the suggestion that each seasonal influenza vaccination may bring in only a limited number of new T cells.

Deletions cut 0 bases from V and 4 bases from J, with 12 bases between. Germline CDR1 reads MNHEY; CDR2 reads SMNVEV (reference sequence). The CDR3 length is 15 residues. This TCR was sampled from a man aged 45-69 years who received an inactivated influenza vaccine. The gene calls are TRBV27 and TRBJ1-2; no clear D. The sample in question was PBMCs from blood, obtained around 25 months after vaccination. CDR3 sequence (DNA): TGTGCCAGCAGTTTATCCGACGGGCTTAGCTATGGCTACACCTTC. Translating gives CASSLSDGLSYGYTF.